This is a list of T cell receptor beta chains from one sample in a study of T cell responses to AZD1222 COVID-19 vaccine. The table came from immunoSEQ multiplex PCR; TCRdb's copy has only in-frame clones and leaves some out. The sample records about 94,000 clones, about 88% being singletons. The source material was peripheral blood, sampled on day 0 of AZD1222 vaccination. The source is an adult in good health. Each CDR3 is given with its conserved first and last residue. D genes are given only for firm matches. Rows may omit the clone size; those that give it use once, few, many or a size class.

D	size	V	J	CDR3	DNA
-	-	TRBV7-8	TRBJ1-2	CASSLRRSDGYTF	TGTGCCAGCAGCCTCCGTAGGTCGGACGGCTACACCTTC
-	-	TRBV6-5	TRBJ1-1	CASSYNMRAFF	TGTGCCAGCAGTTACAACATGAGGGCTTTCTTT
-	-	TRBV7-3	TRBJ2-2	CASSSVGGRNTGELFF	TGTGCCAGCAGCTCAGTCGGGGGCCGTAACACCGGGGAGCTGTTTTTT
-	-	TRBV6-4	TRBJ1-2	CASTDGQAGTF	TGTGCCAGCACCGACGGGCAGGCGGGTACCTTC
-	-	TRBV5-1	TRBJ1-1	CASSLDQGEGTEAFF	TGCGCCAGCAGCTTGGATCAGGGCGAGGGTACTGAAGCTTTCTTT
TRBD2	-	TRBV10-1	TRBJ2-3	CASSASGGARDTQYF	TGCGCCAGCAGTGCTAGCGGGGGGGCAAGAGATACGCAGTATTTT
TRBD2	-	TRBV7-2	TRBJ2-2	CASSSHASGGAGGELFF	TGTGCCAGCAGCTCGCACGCTAGCGGGGGGGCCGGCGGGGAGCTGTTTTTT
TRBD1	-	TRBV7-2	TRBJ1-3	CASSLGGTGNGNTIYF	TGTGCCAGCAGCTTAGGAGGGACAGGGAATGGAAACACCATATATTTT
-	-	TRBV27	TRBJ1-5	CASSLTRQNQPQHF	TGTGCCAGCAGTTTGACTAGGCAAAATCAGCCCCAGCATTTT
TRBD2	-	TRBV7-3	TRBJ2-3	CASSFTSADTQYF	TGTGCCAGCAGCTTTACTAGCGCTGATACGCAGTATTTT
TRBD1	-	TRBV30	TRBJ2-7	CAWSGTGAAYEQYF	TGTGCCTGGAGTGGGACAGGGGCGGCCTACGAGCAGTACTTC
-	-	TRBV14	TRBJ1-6	CASSQVVGAYNSPLHF	TGTGCCAGCAGCCAAGTAGTGGGGGCTTATAATTCACCCCTCCACTTT
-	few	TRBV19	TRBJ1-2	CASSMARGNENGYTF	TGTGCCAGTAGTATGGCCAGGGGAAATGAAAATGGCTACACCTTC
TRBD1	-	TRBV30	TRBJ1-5	CAWSPWGTGGQPQHF	TGTGCCTGGAGTCCTTGGGGGACAGGGGGTCAGCCCCAGCATTTT
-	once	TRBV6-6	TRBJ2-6	CASTTGRAGANVLTF	TGTGCCAGCACCACGGGCAGGGCTGGGGCCAACGTCCTGACTTTC
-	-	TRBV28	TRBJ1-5	CASSLLSLNSNQPQHF	TGTGCCAGCAGTTTGCTATCACTAAATAGCAATCAGCCCCAGCATTTT
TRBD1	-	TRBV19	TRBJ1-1	CAAQGALTEAFF	TGTGCCGCACAGGGGGCGCTTACTGAAGCTTTCTTT
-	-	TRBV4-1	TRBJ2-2	CASSQDLAGELFF	TGCGCCAGCAGCCAAGATCTGGCAGGGGAGCTGTTTTTT
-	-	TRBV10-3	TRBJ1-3	CAIRKDRPSGNTIYF	TGTGCCATCAGAAAAGACAGGCCCTCTGGAAACACCATATATTTT
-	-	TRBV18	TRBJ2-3	CASSPSTDTQYF	TGTGCCAGCTCACCCAGCACAGATACGCAGTATTTT
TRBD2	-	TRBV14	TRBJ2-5	CASSQGTSPETQYF	TGTGCCAGCAGCCAGGGGACTAGCCCAGAGACCCAGTACTTC
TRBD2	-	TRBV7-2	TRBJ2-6	CASSVYGTSSSGANVLTF	TGTGCCAGCAGCGTATACGGGACTAGCTCCTCTGGGGCCAACGTCCTGACTTTC
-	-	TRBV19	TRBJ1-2	CASSLLGSAYGYTF	TGTGCCAGTAGCCTGCTTGGGTCGGCTTATGGCTACACCTTC
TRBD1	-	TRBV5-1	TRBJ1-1	CASSQLSGGTEAFF	TGCGCCAGCAGCCAATTATCAGGGGGGACTGAAGCTTTCTTT
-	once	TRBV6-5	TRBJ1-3	CASSPLRAGNTIYF	TGTGCCAGCAGCCCCCTCAGGGCTGGAAACACCATATATTTT
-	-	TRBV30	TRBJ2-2	CAWSVEDPRFPGELFF	TGTGCCTGGAGTGTTGAGGACCCCCGTTTTCCCGGGGAGCTGTTTTTT
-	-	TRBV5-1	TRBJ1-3	CASSPTDSRYGNTIYF	TGCGCCAGCAGCCCAACTGACAGCCGCTATGGAAACACCATATATTTT
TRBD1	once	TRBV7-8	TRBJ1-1	CASSAGGTALNTEAFF	TGTGCCAGCAGCGCAGGCGGGACAGCTTTGAACACTGAAGCTTTCTTT
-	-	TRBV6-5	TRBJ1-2	CASSYRANYGYTF	TGTGCCAGCAGTTACAGGGCTAACTATGGCTACACCTTC
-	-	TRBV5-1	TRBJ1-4	CASSPGRGAGVGEKLFF	TGCGCCAGCAGCCCGGGACGAGGGGCCGGGGTTGGTGAAAAACTGTTTTTT
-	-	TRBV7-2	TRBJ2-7	CASSFSSYEQYF	TGTGCCAGCAGCTTCTCTTCGTACGAGCAGTACTTC
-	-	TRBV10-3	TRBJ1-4	CAISETSETNEKLFF	TGTGCCATCAGTGAGACATCTGAGACTAATGAAAAACTGTTTTTT
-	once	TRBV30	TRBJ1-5	CAWSGGFNQPQHF	TGTGCCTGGAGCGGCGGATTCAATCAGCCCCAGCATTTT
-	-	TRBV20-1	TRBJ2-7	CSARALYEQYF	TGCAGTGCTAGAGCCCTCTACGAGCAGTACTTC
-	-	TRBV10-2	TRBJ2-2	CASSDLPTGELFF	TGCGCCAGCAGTGATTTACCCACCGGGGAGCTGTTTTTT
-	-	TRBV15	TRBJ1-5	CATSGEQGPNQPQHF	TGTGCCACCAGCGGGGAACAGGGCCCCAATCAGCCCCAGCATTTT
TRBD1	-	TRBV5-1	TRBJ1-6	CASSLQGRSNSPLHF	TGCGCCAGCAGCTTACAGGGGAGGTCTAATTCACCCCTCCACTTT
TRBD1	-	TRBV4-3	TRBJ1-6	CASSQDVGTGDSPLHF	TGCGCCAGCAGCCAAGATGTCGGGACAGGGGATTCACCCCTCCACTTT
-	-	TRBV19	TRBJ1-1	CASIRGGDVEAFF	TGTGCCAGTATACGAGGGGGAGATGTGGAAGCTTTCTTT
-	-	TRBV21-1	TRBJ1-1	CASSKPAGLRNTEAFF	TGTGCCAGCAGCAAACCCGCCGGGCTCCGGAACACTGAAGCTTTCTTT
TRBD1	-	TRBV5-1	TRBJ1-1	CASSLGQGYTEAFF	TGCGCCAGCAGCTTGGGACAGGGGTACACTGAAGCTTTCTTT
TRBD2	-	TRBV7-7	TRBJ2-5	CASSRTSGGEETQYF	TGTGCCAGCAGCCGGACTAGCGGGGGGGAAGAGACCCAGTACTTC
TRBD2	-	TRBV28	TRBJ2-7	CASRSLAGGYHEQYF	TGTGCCAGCAGATCGCTAGCGGGGGGGTACCACGAGCAGTACTTC
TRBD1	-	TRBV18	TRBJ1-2	CASSRQGANSNYGYTF	TGTGCCAGCTCACGACAGGGGGCGAATTCCAACTATGGCTACACCTTC